The rows below give T cell receptor beta chains drawn from one sample of a study of T-cell reconstitution after alpha-beta-depleted transplantation in children. In TCRdb, the PCR reads were re-called with MiXCR into one record per CDR3 protein. The profile covers approximately 650,000 distinct CDR3 sequences, with approximately 14% appearing a single time and around 0.8% taken by the ten largest. Source: PBMCs, taken before TCRalphabeta/CD19-depleted stem cell transplant. These receptors were obtained from a girl aged 2-10 years with congenital amegakaryocytic thrombocytopenia, due to receive a stem cell transplant. The CDR3 runs from the conserved cysteine through the conserved F or W. D genes are given only for firm matches. Size is stated for part of the rows, as once, few or many counts, or as a class when the clone is expanded.

TRBJ1-6 TRBV28 few NA CASSYSNSPLHF TGTGCCAGCAGTTACAGTAATTCACCCCTCCACTTT
TRBJ2-5 TRBV20-1 many NA CSAPYGLETQYF TGCAGTGCTCCTTATGGGTTAGAGACCCAGTACTTC
TRBJ2-2 TRBV2 NA NA CASRADFVGELFF TGTGCCAGCAGGGCAGACTTCGTCGGGGAGCTGTTTTTT
TRBJ2-1 TRBV7-6 many NA CASSLLRGGNNEQFF TGTGCCAGCAGCTTATTAAGGGGGGGGAACAATGAGCAGTTCTTC
TRBJ2-7 TRBV12-3/TRBV12-4 NA NA CASSSYDSGDDSYEQYF TGTGCCAGCAGTTCCTACGACTCGGGGGACGACTCCTACGAGCAGTACTTC
TRBJ2-1 TRBV7-9 once NA CASSLAGSIREQFF TGTGCCAGCAGCTTAGCTGGGAGCATCAGGGAGCAGTTCTTC
TRBJ2-1 TRBV7-2 many NA CASSGRGGNEQFF TGTGCCAGCAGCGGCCGGGGAGGTAATGAGCAGTTCTTC
TRBJ2-3 TRBV7-6 NA NA CASSLAVASGTDTQYF TGTGCCAGCAGCTTAGCGGTGGCTAGCGGCACAGATACGCAGTATTTT
TRBJ1-1 TRBV5-1 few NA CASSSQTGLNTEAFF TGCGCCAGCAGCTCGCAGACAGGCCTGAACACTGAAGCTTTCTTT
TRBJ2-5 TRBV10-2 many NA CASSLQAFQETQYF TGCGCCAGCAGTTTACAGGCCTTCCAAGAGACCCAGTACTTC
TRBJ1-1 TRBV6-5 many TRBD1 CASSYPDRASEAFF TGTGCCAGCAGTTACCCCGACAGGGCGAGTGAAGCTTTCTTT
TRBJ2-1 TRBV2 NA NA CARAGLVF TGTGCCAGGGCTGGATTGGTCTTC
TRBJ2-7 TRBV5-1 many NA CASSFPPNDYEQYF TGCGCCAGCAGCTTTCCCCCGAACGACTACGAGCAGTACTTC
TRBJ1-1 TRBV5-1 many NA CASSLEGRNTEAFF TGTGCCAGCAGCTTAGAGGGCAGGAACACTGAAGCTTTCTTT
TRBJ1-1 TRBV12-3/TRBV12-4 NA TRBD1 CASTSTGTGGLTEAFF TGTGCCAGCACCTCGACCGGGACAGGGGGTTTAACTGAAGCTTTCTTT
TRBJ2-2 TRBV20-1 NA TRBD2 CSARVSGRVDTGELFF TGCAGTGCTAGGGTTAGCGGGAGGGTCGATACCGGGGAGCTGTTTTTT
TRBJ2-3 TRBV2 NA NA CASTRSGGGRDTQYF TGTGCCAGCACCCGTTCAGGGGGCGGGAGAGATACGCAGTATTTT
TRBJ2-7 TRBV20-1 many NA CSARAGHLSYEQYF TGCAGTGCTAGGGCGGGACATCTCTCCTACGAGCAGTACTTC
TRBJ2-7 TRBV20-1 many TRBD1 CSARGQGDRGNEQYF TGCAGTGCTAGAGGACAGGGGGACAGGGGAAACGAGCAGTACTTC
TRBJ1-1 TRBV27 many NA CASRDSHTEAFF TGTGCCAGCAGGGATTCACACACTGAAGCTTTCTTT
TRBJ2-2 TRBV10-3 many TRBD2 CAARLAGDTGELFF TGTGCCGCACGACTAGCGGGGGACACCGGGGAGCTGTTTTTT
TRBJ2-5 TRBV20-1 few NA CSARSLMRVKTQYF TGCAGTGCTAGATCCCTGATGCGGGTAAAGACCCAGTACTTC
TRBJ2-7 TRBV4-1 many NA CASSHGLWREQYF TGCGCCAGCAGCCATGGACTTTGGCGGGAGCAGTACTTC
TRBJ2-5 TRBV7-9 NA NA CASSSRRPQGWGETQYF TGTGCCAGCAGTTCGCGCCGGCCACAGGGTTGGGGCGAGACCCAGTACTTC
TRBJ2-7 TRBV20-1 many TRBD2 CSAWYGSGTYEQYF TGCAGTGCTTGGTACGGGAGCGGGACCTACGAGCAGTACTTC
TRBJ1-1 TRBV20-1 many TRBD1 CSASAGGYVAFF TGCAGTGCTAGCGCAGGGGGCTATGTAGCTTTCTTT
TRBJ2-1 TRBV20-1 many NA CSGGGVAHNEQFF TGCAGTGGCGGTGGGGTAGCCCACAATGAGCAGTTCTTC
TRBJ2-2 TRBV10-1 few NA CASKVDSTGELFF TGCGCTTCTAAGGTGGATTCCACCGGGGAGCTGTTTTTT
TRBJ1-4 TRBV6-5 many TRBD1 CASRSGTGGEKLFF TGTGCCAGCAGGTCCGGGACAGGGGGGGAAAAACTGTTTTTT
TRBJ2-7 TRBV29-1 NA NA CSVEAPGYEQYF TGCAGCGTTGAAGCGCCCGGCTACGAGCAGTACTTC
TRBJ2-1 TRBV7-9 NA TRBD2 CASSVATSVYYNEQFF TGTGCCAGCAGCGTGGCTACTAGCGTTTACTACAATGAGCAGTTCTTC
TRBJ2-2 TRBV12-3/TRBV12-4 few NA CASVLVGELFF TGTGCCAGCGTATTGGTCGGGGAGCTGTTTTTT
TRBJ2-5 TRBV15 few NA CATSRDDLGSQETQYF TGTGCCACCAGCAGAGATGATTTGGGATCCCAAGAGACCCAGTACTTC
TRBJ2-7 TRBV29-1 many TRBD2 CSVRASGPYEQYF TGCAGCGTTCGTGCTAGCGGGCCCTACGAGCAGTACTTC
TRBJ2-1 TRBV28 NA TRBD2 CASSLTSGTPSYNEQFF TGTGCCAGCAGTCTGACTAGCGGAACCCCCTCCTACAATGAGCAGTTCTTC
TRBJ2-3 TRBV5-4 many NA CASSRGPATDTQYF TGTGCCAGCAGCCGAGGACCGGCAACTGATACGCAGTATTTT
TRBJ2-1 TRBV11-2 few TRBD2 CASSNLRGGHNEQFF TGTGCCAGCAGCAATCTCCGGGGGGGGCACAATGAGCAGTTCTTC
TRBJ2-7 TRBV20-1 NA NA CSARRWGNVYEQYF TGCAGTGCTAGAAGGTGGGGGAATGTCTACGAGCAGTACTTC
TRBJ2-7 TRBV19 NA NA CASKDQAWAGEQYF TGTGCCAGTAAGGACCAGGCCTGGGCTGGTGAGCAGTACTTC
TRBJ2-7 TRBV10-2 few NA CATTFRDFDSYEQYF TGCGCCACAACCTTCCGGGACTTTGACTCCTACGAGCAGTACTTC
TRBJ2-1 TRBV20-1 few TRBD2 CSASASGPYNEQFF TGCAGTGCTAGCGCTAGCGGTCCCTACAATGAGCAGTTCTTC
TRBJ1-4 TRBV20-1 NA NA CSARMGTNEKLFF TGCAGTGCTAGAATGGGGACTAATGAAAAACTGTTTTTT
TRBJ2-3 TRBV5-1 many TRBD2 CASSLDRVRWAGDRSTDTQYF TGCGCCAGCAGCTTGGATCGGGTCCGATGGGCGGGAGATCGGAGCACAGATACGCAGTATTTT
TRBJ2-1 TRBV27 many NA CASSLTINNEQFF TGTGCCAGCAGTTTAACCATCAACAATGAGCAGTTCTTC
TRBJ2-1 TRBV15 many NA CATSRENNNEQFF TGTGCCACCAGCAGAGAAAACAACAATGAGCAGTTCTTC
TRBJ2-7 TRBV27 many NA CASSPGLRYEQYF TGTGCCAGCAGTCCGGGACTGAGGTACGAGCAGTACTTC
TRBJ2-7 TRBV5-1 NA NA CASSLEAGSSLEQYF TGCGCCAGCAGCTTGGAGGCAGGTTCTTCCCTCGAGCAGTACTTC
TRBJ2-2 TRBV5-1 few TRBD2 CASSFPGGSNTGELFF TGCGCCAGCAGCTTTCCCGGGGGGTCGAACACCGGGGAGCTGTTTTTT
TRBJ2-5 TRBV12-3/TRBV12-4 few TRBD2 CAISSQLRLAARREETQYF TGTGCCATCAGTTCCCAACTGAGACTAGCGGCACGTAGGGAAGAGACCCAGTACTTC
TRBJ2-7 TRBV4-1 NA TRBD1 CASSQDGTDYEQYF TGCGCCAGCAGCCAAGATGGGACAGACTACGAGCAGTACTTC